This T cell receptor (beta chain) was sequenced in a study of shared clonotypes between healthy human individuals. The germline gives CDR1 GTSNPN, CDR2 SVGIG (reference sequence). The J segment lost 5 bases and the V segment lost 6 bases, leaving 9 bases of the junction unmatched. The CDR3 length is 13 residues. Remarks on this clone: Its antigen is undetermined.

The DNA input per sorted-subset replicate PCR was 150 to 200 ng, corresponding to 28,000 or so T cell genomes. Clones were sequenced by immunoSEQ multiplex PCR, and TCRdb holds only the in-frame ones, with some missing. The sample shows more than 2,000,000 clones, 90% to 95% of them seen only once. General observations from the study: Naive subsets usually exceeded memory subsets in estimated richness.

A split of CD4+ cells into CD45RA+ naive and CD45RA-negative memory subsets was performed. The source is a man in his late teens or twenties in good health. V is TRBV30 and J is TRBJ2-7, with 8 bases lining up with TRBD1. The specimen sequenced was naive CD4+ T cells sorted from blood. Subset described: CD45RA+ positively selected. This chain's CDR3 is CACGQGRRDEQYF. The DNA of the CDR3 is TGTGCCTGTGGACAGGGACGGAGGGACGAGCAGTACTTC.